What follows is one T cell receptor (beta chain) and its context. The data belong to a study of blood T cell repertoires in COVID-19. The junction had 5 bases not matched to a gene; V was cut back by 7 bases and J by 1 base. The CDR3 sequence is 15 residues long. The germline CDR1 and CDR2 sequences are SNHLY and FYNNEI. The protocol was immunoSEQ multiplex PCR, while the TCRdb copy is restricted to in-frame clones and leaves out a portion. Found here are hundreds of thousands of clones, 75% to 90% of them singletons; the top ten hold roughly 8.9%. Source material: PBMCs or T cells enriched from blood (not recorded which). The receptor comes from a woman between 35 and 50 years old who had recovered from COVID-19. The chain couples TRBV2 to TRBJ1-5; 9 nucleotides align to TRBD1. The DNA of the CDR3 is TGTGCCAGCACCGACAGGGGGTTGAGCAATCAGCCCCAGCATTTT. Its translation: CASTDRGLSNQPQHF.